This T cell receptor (beta chain) stems from a study of T cell responses to AZD1222 COVID-19 vaccine. Whole-study findings and limits: Once two AZD1222 doses were given, Spike-specific TCR breadth and depth went up. No repertoire was sampled before or during the peak T cell response, only after it. Vaccine-related CD4 TCRs covered spike, predominating at 160-218 and 743-854.

Analysis merged second doses at about 4 or about 12 weeks. Sequenced by immunoSEQ multiplex PCR; TCRdb stores in-frame clones only, minus some. The data hold about 180,000 clones, with 94% observed a single time. Regarding this clone: Antigen specificity is unknown.

Trimming stripped 10 bases from V and 1 base from J, with 16 bases between. CDR1 and CDR2 (germline): LNHDA, SQIVND (reference sequence). The CDR3 contains 14 residues. Source: peripheral blood, taken 28 days after the second AZD1222 dose. The receptor comes from an adult who received the AZD1222 COVID-19 vaccine. V is TRBV19 and J is TRBJ1-1; D is perhaps TRBD1 (5 bases). The CDR3 DNA follows: TGTGCCACAACTTGGGGTACAGGGAACACTGAAGCTTTCTTT. Translation gives CATTWGTGNTEAFF.